The 25 T cell receptor beta chains listed next were all sequenced from one sample in a study of T cell changes during pregnancy in multiple sclerosis. Generated by immunoSEQ multiplex PCR, the TCRdb table keeps only in-frame clones and is missing some. The repertoire has just under 80,000 clones, 90% to 95% of them found once; the top ten carry 0.9% to 1.2%. The sequences come from peripheral blood, collected in the first trimester of pregnancy. Source of these receptors: a female donor with multiple sclerosis, enrolled in a pregnancy study.

V gene TRBV7-2 combines with J gene TRBJ1-2, with 10 bases identical to TRBD1. The CDR3 covers 14 residues. Germline CDR1 and CDR2: SGHTA and FQGNSA. Trimming removed 5 bases from V and 7 bases from J; junction bases left unmatched: 7. The CDR3 here is CASSAGQGISGYTF. The CDR3 DNA sequence: TGTGCCAGCAGCGCGGGACAGGGGATCAGTGGCTACACCTTC.

The V and J genes are TRBV6-1 and TRBJ1-1; the match to TRBD1 covers 7 bases. Germline assignment: CDR1 MNHNS and CDR2 SASEGT. Germline trimming cut 4 bases from V and 2 bases from J; bases unmatched to any gene: 7. The CDR3 is made up of 15 amino acids. CDR3 in DNA: TGTGCCAGCAGTGCCCAGGGGGGTTTAAACACTGAAGCTTTCTTT. This sequence encodes CASSAQGGLNTEAFF.

This clone was detected only a few times. The chain carries TRBV2 and TRBJ1-6; weak D call: TRBD1 (5 bases). V dropped 7 bases and J dropped 6 bases, with 13 bases sitting between them. The CDR3 runs 14 residues. Germline lookup yields CDR1 SNHLY and CDR2 FYNNEI. The CDR3 sequence is CASKAGEGNSPLHF. Written as DNA, the CDR3 is TGTGCCAGCAAAGCGGGGGAGGGTAATTCACCCCTCCACTTT.

As DNA, the CDR3 is TGTGCCAGTAGTGGACAGGGTGGGTACACTGAAGCTTTCTTT. Translating it yields CASSGQGGYTEAFF. The gene calls are TRBV19 and TRBJ1-1; 8 positions agree with TRBD1. The CDR3 covers 14 residues. Germline CDR1 reads LNHDA; CDR2 reads SQIVND (reference sequence). The V segment lost 5 bases and the J segment 3 bases; nucleotides outside the gene matches: 5. Combining the CDR3 with reference TRBV19 and TRBJ1-1 gives the whole variable domain DGGITQSPKYLFRKEGQNVTLSCEQNLNHDAMYWYRQDPGQGLRLIYYSQIVNDFQKGDIAEGYSVSREKKESFPLTVTSAQKNPTAFYLCASSGQGGYTEAFFGQGTRLTVV.

The gene calls are TRBV5-1 and TRBJ2-3, with 8 bases matching TRBD2. The CDR3 covers 17 residues. From germline, CDR1 is SGHRS and CDR2 YFSETQ. The junction had 10 bases not matched to a gene; V was cut back by 2 bases and J by 2 bases. CDR3 nucleotide sequence: TGCGCCAGCAGCTTAGTGACTAGCGCGACCTACACAGATACGCAGTATTTT. Amino acid sequence: CASSLVTSATYTDTQYF.

This sequence joins TRBV29-1 and TRBJ2-1, with 8 bases that match TRBD1. Germline loops: CDR1 SQVTM, CDR2 ANQGSEA. V was clipped by 0 bases and J by 7 bases; unmatched bases: 11. The CDR3 is 16 residues long. The CDR3 region has the DNA TGCAGCGTTGAAGATTTGGACAGGGTAATGTGGAATGAGCAGTTCTTC. This sequence encodes CSVEDLDRVMWNEQFF.

The gene calls are TRBV5-1 and TRBJ2-4; 9 nucleotides align to TRBD1. The germline V gene has CDR1 SGHRS and CDR2 YFSETQ. Germline trimming cut 2 bases from V and 0 bases from J; bases unmatched to any gene: 18. The CDR3 loop spans 21 amino acids. Here the CDR3 reads CASSLTPLRTGANLAKNIQYF. CDR3 DNA sequence: TGCGCCAGCAGCTTAACGCCTTTGAGGACAGGGGCTAATCTAGCCAAAAACATTCAGTACTTC.

The rearrangement links TRBV2 to TRBJ2-4, with 9 bases that match TRBD2. CDR1 is SNHLY and CDR2 is FYNNEI in the germline V gene. The CDR3 is made up of 17 amino acids. J was trimmed by 3 bases and V by 2 bases; bases with no gene match: 8. The CDR3: CASSEKRLAADKNIQYF. The CDR3 nucleotides are TGTGCCAGCAGTGAAAAGAGACTAGCGGCCGACAAAAACATTCAGTACTTC.

The genes are TRBV2 and TRBJ1-2; D ambiguous. Deletions cut 5 bases from V and 4 bases from J, with 8 bases between. The V gene's germline CDR1 is SNHLY and CDR2 FYNNEI. The CDR3 consists of 12 residues. The DNA for the CDR3 is TGTGCCAGCAGTTCGGGAGCCTATGGCTACACCTTC. Its translation: CASSSGAYGYTF.

V and J are TRBV9 and TRBJ2-2; D possibly corresponds to TRBD1 (5 bases). CDR3 length equals 16 residues. The V gene lost 3 bases and the J gene lost 0 bases, with 12 bases spanning the gap. The germline gives CDR1 SGDLS, CDR2 YYNGEE. CDR3 nucleotides: TGTGCCAGCAGCGCACACAGGACCTCGAACACCGGGGAGCTGTTTTTT. Its translation is CASSAHRTSNTGELFF.

The chain combines TRBV2 with TRBJ2-1; 7 bases align to TRBD2. Germline trimming cut 4 bases from V and 9 bases from J; bases unmatched to any gene: 12. Germline CDR1 SNHLY, CDR2 FYNNEI. The CDR3 totals 15 residues. The CDR3 DNA reads TGTGCCAGCAGTGCCGAGACTAGCCTTGTCGTTGAGCAGTTCTTC. Translating gives CASSAETSLVVEQFF.

V usage is TRBV6-1 and J usage is TRBJ2-5; 7 bases agree with TRBD1. Trimming cost V 5 bases and J 7 bases; bases outside gene matches: 10. Germline V CDR1 and CDR2: MNHNS, SASEGT. CDR3 length equals 14 residues. CDR3 residues: CASSSDRRARTQYF. The CDR3 DNA follows: TGTGCCAGCAGTTCGGACAGGCGGGCCCGGACCCAGTACTTC.

V usage is TRBV2 and J usage is TRBJ1-6; D call uncertain. The CDR3 consists of 11 residues. Trimming took off 5 bases at V and 11 bases at J, with 7 bases between the two ends. Germline-derived CDR1 and CDR2 are SNHLY and FYNNEI. The CDR3 loop is CASSSPPPLHF. CDR3 sequence (DNA): TGTGCCAGCAGTTCCCCTCCACCCCTCCACTTT.

The chain combines TRBV7-8 with TRBJ2-1; 9 nucleotides line up with TRBD1. Germline lookup yields CDR1 SGHVS and CDR2 FQNEAQ. The J segment lost 7 bases and the V segment lost 5 bases, leaving 12 bases of the junction unmatched. CDR3 length: 16 amino acids. In nucleotides, the CDR3 is TGTGCCAGCAGCCTACCCCCACAGGGGGCGGGAAATGAGCAGTTCTTC. This translates into CASSLPPQGAGNEQFF. The full variable domain, in which reference TRBV7-8 and TRBJ2-1 provide the parts outside the CDR3, is GAGVSQSPRYKVAKRGQDVALRCDPISGHVSLFWYQQALGQGPEFLTYFQNEAQLDKSGLPSDRFFAERPEGSVSTLKIQRTQQEDSAVYLCASSLPPQGAGNEQFFGPGTRLTVL.

The V and J genes are TRBV7-9 and TRBJ2-7, with TRBD2 matching over 13 bases. Germline V gene data show CDR1 as SEHNR and CDR2 as FQNEAQ (reference sequence). V was clipped by 5 bases and J by 3 bases; unmatched bases: 4. CDR3 length: 15 amino acids. Written as DNA, the CDR3 is TGTGCCAGCAGCCCCGGACTAGCGGGAGTCTACGAGCAGTACTTC. Translating it yields CASSPGLAGVYEQYF.

V usage is TRBV18 and J usage is TRBJ2-3, with a possible D match to TRBD2 (6 bases). Trimming removed 1 base at V and 2 bases at J, with 16 bases between. This CDR3 spans 17 amino acids. Germline CDR1 reads KGHSH; CDR2 reads LQKENI. The CDR3 is CASSPLDLARPTDTQYF. CDR3 in DNA: TGTGCCAGCTCACCACTTGACCTAGCGAGACCCACAGATACGCAGTATTTT.

The chain links TRBV20-1 to TRBJ2-7; D perhaps matches TRBD2 (5 bases). Trimming pared 4 bases from V and 3 bases from J, leaving 7 bases between. CDR3 length: 11 residues. CDR1 and CDR2 from the germline V gene are DFQATT and SNEGSKA (reference sequence). The CDR3 region is CSAIRDYEQYF. CDR3 DNA: TGCAGTGCTATCCGGGACTACGAGCAGTACTTC.

V is TRBV7-9 and J is TRBJ2-6; 11 bases map to TRBD1. Germline-derived CDR1 and CDR2 are SEHNR and FQNEAQ (reference sequence). V dropped 10 bases and J dropped 1; count of bases not matched to a gene: 6. The CDR3 is 16 residues long. The CDR3 region has the DNA TGTGCCACTAATGGACAGGGGGCGTCTGGGGCCAACGTCCTGACTTTC. It encodes CATNGQGASGANVLTF.

The rearrangement joins TRBV27 to TRBJ1-5; D not certain. The V end was cut by 0 bases, the J end by 6 bases, with 9 bases between. The CDR3 extends over 14 amino acids. Germline-derived CDR1 and CDR2 are MNHEY and SMNVEV (reference sequence). The chain's CDR3 is CASSLSGRLQPQHF. DNA of the CDR3: TGTGCCAGCAGTTTATCGGGCAGGCTTCAGCCCCAGCATTTT.

The chain has TRBV29-1 and TRBJ2-1; 12 bases match TRBD2. Unmatched junction bases numbered 8, after V lost 2 bases and J lost 6 bases. This CDR3 is 16 amino acids long. Per the germline V gene, CDR1 is SQVTM and CDR2 is ANQGSEA. CDR3 in DNA: TGCAGCGTTGAATTTGCCCTAGCGGGGGGGCTCAATGAGCAGTTCTTC. Its translation: CSVEFALAGGLNEQFF.

V and J are TRBV19 and TRBJ2-6; TRBD1 aligns across 7 bases. V dropped 10 bases and J dropped 0; count of bases not matched to a gene: 15. This CDR3 comprises 18 residues. Germline V gives CDR1 LNHDA, CDR2 SQIVND (reference sequence). CDR3 sequence (DNA): TGTGCCACCGCCAGAGACGACAGGGCAATCTCTGGGGCCAACGTCCTGACTTTC. Translation: CATARDDRAISGANVLTF.

This chain uses TRBV27 with TRBJ2-7, with D maybe TRBD1 (6 bases). The germline gives CDR1 MNHEY, CDR2 SMNVEV (reference sequence). CDR3 length: 16 amino acids. V lost 6 bases and J lost 2, with 20 bases in between. Here the CDR3 DNA reads TGTGCCAGCAGGACCGATACGGTCAGGGGCACCTACGAGCAGTACTTC. Its translation is CASRTDTVRGTYEQYF.

The J gene is TRBJ1-1, the V gene TRBV5-4; D ambiguous. V shed 0 bases and J shed 1 base, with 10 bases lying between them. Germline lookup yields CDR1 SGHNT and CDR2 YYREEE (reference sequence). The CDR3 is 15 residues long. In DNA form, the CDR3 reads TGTGCCAGCAGCTTGGCGAGAGGTTCGAACACTGAAGCTTTCTTT. Translation: CASSLARGSNTEAFF.

J is TRBJ2-1 and V is TRBV6-4, with TRBD1 matching 7 bases. Trimming took 5 bases from V and 0 from J; bases not matched to a gene: 7. This CDR3 is 16 amino acids long. Germline values: CDR1 MRHNA, CDR2 SNTAGT. The CDR3 coding sequence is TGTGCCAGCAGTCACAGGGGCCTGAGCTCCTACAATGAGCAGTTCTTC. It specifies CASSHRGLSSYNEQFF.

The CDR3 coding sequence is TGTGCCAGCAGACTAGCGGGGGATACGCAGTATTTT. Protein product: CASRLAGDTQYF. The chain joins TRBV19 to TRBJ2-3; TRBD2 matches at 11 bases. The CDR3 sequence is 12 residues long. Looked up from germline, CDR1 is LNHDA and CDR2 is SQIVND (reference sequence). V lost 9 bases to trimming and J lost 6 bases; unmatched junction nucleotides: 2.